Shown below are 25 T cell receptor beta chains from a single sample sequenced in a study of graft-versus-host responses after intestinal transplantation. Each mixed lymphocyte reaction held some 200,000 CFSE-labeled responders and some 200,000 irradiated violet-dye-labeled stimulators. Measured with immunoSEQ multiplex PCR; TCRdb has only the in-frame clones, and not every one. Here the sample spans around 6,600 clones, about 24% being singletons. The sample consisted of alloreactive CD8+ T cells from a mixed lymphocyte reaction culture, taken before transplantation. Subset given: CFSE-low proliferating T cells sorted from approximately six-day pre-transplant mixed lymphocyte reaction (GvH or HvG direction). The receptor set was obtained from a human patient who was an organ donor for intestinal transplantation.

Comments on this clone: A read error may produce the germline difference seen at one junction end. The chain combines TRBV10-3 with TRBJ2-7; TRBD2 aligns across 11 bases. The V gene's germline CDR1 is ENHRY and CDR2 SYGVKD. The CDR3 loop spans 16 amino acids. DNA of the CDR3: TGTGCCAGCAGTTCTTTACTAGCGGGAGATAGCTACGAGCAGTACTTC. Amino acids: CASSSLLAGDSYEQYF.

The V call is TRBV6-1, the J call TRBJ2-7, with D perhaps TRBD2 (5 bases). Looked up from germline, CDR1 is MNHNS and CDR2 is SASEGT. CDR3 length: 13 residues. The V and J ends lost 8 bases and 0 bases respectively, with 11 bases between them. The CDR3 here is CASGLHLSYEQYF. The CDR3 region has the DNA TGTGCCAGCGGACTTCATCTCTCCTACGAGCAGTACTTC.

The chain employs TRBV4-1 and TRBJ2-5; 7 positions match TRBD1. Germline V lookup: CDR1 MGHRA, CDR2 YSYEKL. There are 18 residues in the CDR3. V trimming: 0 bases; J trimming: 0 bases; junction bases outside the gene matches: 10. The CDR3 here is CASSQDSWGQMYQETQYF. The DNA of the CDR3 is TGCGCCAGCAGCCAAGACTCGTGGGGACAGATGTACCAAGAGACCCAGTACTTC.

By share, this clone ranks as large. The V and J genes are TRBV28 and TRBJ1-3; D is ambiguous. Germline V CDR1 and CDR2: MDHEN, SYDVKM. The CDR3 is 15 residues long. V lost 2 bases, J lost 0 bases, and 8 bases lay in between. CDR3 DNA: TGTGCCAGCAGTTTAGACACGAGCTCTGGAAACACCATATATTTT. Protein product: CASSLDTSSGNTIYF.

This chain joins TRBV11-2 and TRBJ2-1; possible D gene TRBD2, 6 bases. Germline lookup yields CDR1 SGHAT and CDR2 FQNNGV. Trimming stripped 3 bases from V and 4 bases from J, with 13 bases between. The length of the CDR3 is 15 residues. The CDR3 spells CASSFSGGLYNEQFF. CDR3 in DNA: TGTGCCAGCAGCTTTTCGGGCGGACTATACAATGAGCAGTTCTTC.

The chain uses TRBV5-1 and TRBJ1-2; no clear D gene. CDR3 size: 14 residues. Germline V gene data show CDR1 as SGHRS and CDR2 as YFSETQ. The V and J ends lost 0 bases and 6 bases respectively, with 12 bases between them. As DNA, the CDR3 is TGCGCCAGCAGCTTGGCCGGGCTACGGAATGGCTACACCTTC. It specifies CASSLAGLRNGYTF.

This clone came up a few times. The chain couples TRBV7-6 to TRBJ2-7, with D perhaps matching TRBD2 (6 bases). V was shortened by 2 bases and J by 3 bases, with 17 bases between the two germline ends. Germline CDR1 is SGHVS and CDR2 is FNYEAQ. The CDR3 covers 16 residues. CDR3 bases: TGTGCCAGCAGCTTAACCCCCGGGACTGCCATCTACGAGCAGTACTTC. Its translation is CASSLTPGTAIYEQYF. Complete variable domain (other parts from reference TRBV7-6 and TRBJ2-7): GAGVSQSPRYKVTKRGQDVALRCDPISGHVSLYWYRQALGQGPEFLTYFNYEAQQDKSGLPNDRFSAERPEGSISTLTIQRTEQRDSAMYRCASSLTPGTAIYEQYFGPGTRLTVT.

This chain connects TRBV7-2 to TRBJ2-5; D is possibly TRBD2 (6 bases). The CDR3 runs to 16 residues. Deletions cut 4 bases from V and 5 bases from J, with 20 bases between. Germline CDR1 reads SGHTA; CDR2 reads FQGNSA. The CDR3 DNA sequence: TGTGCCAGCAGCTCGGGGGACGGGGGACCTGTGGAGACCCAGTACTTC. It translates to CASSSGDGGPVETQYF.

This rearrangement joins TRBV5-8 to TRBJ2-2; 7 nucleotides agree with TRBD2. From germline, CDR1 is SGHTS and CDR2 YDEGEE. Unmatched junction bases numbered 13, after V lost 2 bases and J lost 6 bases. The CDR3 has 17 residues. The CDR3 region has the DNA TGTGCCAGCAGCTTCAAAGGAAGGGCGGGAGTGGCCGGGGAGCTGTTTTTT. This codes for CASSFKGRAGVAGELFF. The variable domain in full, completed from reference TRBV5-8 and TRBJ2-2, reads EAGVTQSPTHLIKTRGQQATLRCSPISGHTSVYWYQQALGLGLQFLLWYDEGEERNRGNFPPRFSGRQFPNYSSELNVNALELEDSALYLCASSFKGRAGVAGELFFGEGSRLTVL.

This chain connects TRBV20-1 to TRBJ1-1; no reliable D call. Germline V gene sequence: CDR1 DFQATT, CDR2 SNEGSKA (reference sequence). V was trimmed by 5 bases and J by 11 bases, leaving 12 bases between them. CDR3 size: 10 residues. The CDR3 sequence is CSAPLQPAFF. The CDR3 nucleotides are TGCAGTGCTCCCCTGCAGCCGGCTTTCTTT.

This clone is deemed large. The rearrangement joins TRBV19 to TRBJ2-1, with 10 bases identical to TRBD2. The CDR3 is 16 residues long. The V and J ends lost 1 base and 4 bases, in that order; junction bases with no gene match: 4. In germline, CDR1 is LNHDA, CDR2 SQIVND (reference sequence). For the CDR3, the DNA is TGTGCCAGTAGTATAGTGTTGACTAGCGGGTACAATGAGCAGTTCTTC. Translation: CASSIVLTSGYNEQFF. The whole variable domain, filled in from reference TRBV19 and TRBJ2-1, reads DGGITQSPKYLFRKEGQNVTLSCEQNLNHDAMYWYRQDPGQGLRLIYYSQIVNDFQKGDIAEGYSVSREKKESFPLTVTSAQKNPTAFYLCASSIVLTSGYNEQFFGPGTRLTVL.

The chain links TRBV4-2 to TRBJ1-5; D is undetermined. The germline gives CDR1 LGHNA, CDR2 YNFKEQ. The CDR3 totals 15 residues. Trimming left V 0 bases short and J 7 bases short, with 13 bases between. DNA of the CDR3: TGTGCCAGCAGCCAAGATTTCACTATAGGGCAGCCCCAGCATTTT. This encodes CASSQDFTIGQPQHF.

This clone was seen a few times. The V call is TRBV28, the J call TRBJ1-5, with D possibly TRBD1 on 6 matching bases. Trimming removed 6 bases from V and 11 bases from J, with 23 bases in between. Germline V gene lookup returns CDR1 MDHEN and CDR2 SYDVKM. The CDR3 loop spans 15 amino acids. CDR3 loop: CASRDPQGYQGTQHF. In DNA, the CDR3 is TGTGCCAGCAGGGACCCCCAGGGGTACCAGGGGACCCAGCATTTT.

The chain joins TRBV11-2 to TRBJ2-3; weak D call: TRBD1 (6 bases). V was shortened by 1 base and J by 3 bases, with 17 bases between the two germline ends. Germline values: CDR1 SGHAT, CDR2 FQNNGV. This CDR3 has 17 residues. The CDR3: CASSLAGLGAGTDTQYF. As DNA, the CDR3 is TGTGCCAGCAGCTTAGCTGGATTGGGGGCAGGGACAGATACGCAGTATTTT.

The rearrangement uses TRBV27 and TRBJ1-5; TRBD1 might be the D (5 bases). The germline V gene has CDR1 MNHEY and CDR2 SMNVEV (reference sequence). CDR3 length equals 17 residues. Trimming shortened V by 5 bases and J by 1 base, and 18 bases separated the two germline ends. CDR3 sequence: CASSPQTRGKSNQPQHF. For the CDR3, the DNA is TGTGCCAGCAGTCCTCAAACCCGGGGGAAAAGCAATCAGCCCCAGCATTTT.

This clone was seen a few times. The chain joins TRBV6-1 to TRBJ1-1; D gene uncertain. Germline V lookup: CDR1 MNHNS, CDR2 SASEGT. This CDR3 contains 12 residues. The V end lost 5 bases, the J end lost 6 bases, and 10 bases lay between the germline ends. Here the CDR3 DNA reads TGTGCCAGCAGTTTAACGGGCGCTGAAGCTTTCTTT. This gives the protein CASSLTGAEAFF.

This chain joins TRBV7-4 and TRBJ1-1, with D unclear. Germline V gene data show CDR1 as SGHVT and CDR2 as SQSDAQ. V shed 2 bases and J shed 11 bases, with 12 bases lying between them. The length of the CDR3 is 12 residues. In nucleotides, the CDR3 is TGTGCCAGCAGCTTAATGAGCTTCTTGGCTTTCTTT. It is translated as CASSLMSFLAFF.

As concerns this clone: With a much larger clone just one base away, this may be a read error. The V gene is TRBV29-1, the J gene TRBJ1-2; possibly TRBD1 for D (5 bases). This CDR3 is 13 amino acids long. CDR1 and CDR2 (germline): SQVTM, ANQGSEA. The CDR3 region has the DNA TGCACCGTAAGAGGGGAGGACGACTATGGCTACACCTTC. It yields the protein CTVRGEDDYGYTF.

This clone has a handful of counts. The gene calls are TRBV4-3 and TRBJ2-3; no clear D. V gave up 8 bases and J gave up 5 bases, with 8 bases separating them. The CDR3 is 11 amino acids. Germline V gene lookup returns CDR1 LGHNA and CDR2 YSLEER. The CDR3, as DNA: TGCGCCAGCGGTACGGGAGATACGCAGTATTTT. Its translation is CASGTGDTQYF.

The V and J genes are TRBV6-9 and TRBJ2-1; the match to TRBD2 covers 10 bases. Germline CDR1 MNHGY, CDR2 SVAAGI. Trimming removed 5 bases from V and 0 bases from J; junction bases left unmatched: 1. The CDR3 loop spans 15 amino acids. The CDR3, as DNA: TGTGCCAGCAGTGTAGCGGGAGGCTCCTACAATGAGCAGTTCTTC. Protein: CASSVAGGSYNEQFF.

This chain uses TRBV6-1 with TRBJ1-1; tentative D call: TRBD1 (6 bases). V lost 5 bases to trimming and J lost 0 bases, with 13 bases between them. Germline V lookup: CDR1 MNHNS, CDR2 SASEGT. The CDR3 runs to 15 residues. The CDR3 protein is CASSWTATMNTEAFF. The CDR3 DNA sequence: TGTGCCAGCAGTTGGACAGCGACGATGAACACTGAAGCTTTCTTT.

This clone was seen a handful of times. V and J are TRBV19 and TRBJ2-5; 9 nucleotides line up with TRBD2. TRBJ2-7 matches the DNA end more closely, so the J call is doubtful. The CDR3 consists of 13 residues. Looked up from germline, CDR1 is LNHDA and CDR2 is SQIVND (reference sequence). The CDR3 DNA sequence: TGTGCCAGTAGTCTTAGCGGGAGCAACGAGCAGTACTTC. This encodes CASSLSGSNEQYF.

The CDR3 DNA sequence: TGTGCCAGCTCGATAGCGGGGTCCTACGAGCAGTACTTC. Translated, it gives CASSIAGSYEQYF. This chain links TRBV6-6 with TRBJ2-7; 8 positions match TRBD2. Looked up from germline, CDR1 is MNHNY and CDR2 is SVGAGI (reference sequence). The CDR3 runs 13 residues. The J segment lost 1 base and the V segment lost 8 bases, leaving 4 bases of the junction unmatched.

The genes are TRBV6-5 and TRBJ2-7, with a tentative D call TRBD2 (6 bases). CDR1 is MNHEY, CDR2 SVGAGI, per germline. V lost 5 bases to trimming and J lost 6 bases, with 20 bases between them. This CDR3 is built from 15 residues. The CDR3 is CASSPRLGGFREQYF. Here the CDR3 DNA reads TGTGCCAGCAGTCCCAGACTAGGAGGTTTTCGCGAGCAGTACTTC.

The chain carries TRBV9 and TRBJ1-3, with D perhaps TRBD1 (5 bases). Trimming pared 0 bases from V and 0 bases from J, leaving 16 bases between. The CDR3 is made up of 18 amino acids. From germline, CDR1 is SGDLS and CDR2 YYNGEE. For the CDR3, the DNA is TGTGCCAGCAGCGTAGCCCTGGACGGGGGTGACTCTGGAAACACCATATATTTT. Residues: CASSVALDGGDSGNTIYF. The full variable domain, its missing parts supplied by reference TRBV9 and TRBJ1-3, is DSGVTQTPKHLITATGQRVTLRCSPRSGDLSVYWYQQSLDQGLQFLIQYYNGEERAKGNILERFSAQQFPDLHSELNLSSLELGDSALYFCASSVALDGGDSGNTIYFGEGSWLTVV.